The 30 T cell receptor beta chains below come from one sample, sequenced in a study of blood T cell repertoires in COVID-19. The repertoire was sequenced with immunoSEQ multiplex PCR; TCRdb's copy has only in-frame clones and lacks some. The data show some 300,000 clones, with 90% seen just once and more than 0.85% held by the top ten. Sequenced: peripheral blood. All receptors come from a woman between 35 and 50 years old with COVID-19, enrolled during active disease.

The gene calls are TRBV7-9 and TRBJ2-7, with D possibly TRBD2 on 5 matching bases. The CDR3 is made up of 13 amino acids. Trimming cost V 5 bases and J 1 base, with 9 bases left between them. Germline lookup yields CDR1 SEHNR and CDR2 FQNEAQ (reference sequence). CDR3 in amino acids: CASSPRESYEQYF. Written as DNA, the CDR3 is TGTGCCAGCAGCCCCCGGGAATCCTACGAGCAGTACTTC.

The chain combines TRBV5-1 with TRBJ2-3, with 14 bases identical to TRBD2. Germline V lookup: CDR1 SGHRS, CDR2 YFSETQ. The CDR3 totals 14 residues. J gave up 4 bases and V 7 bases, and 2 bases lay outside the gene matches. The CDR3 sequence is CASGTSGSSDTQYF. CDR3 nucleotides: TGCGCCAGCGGGACTAGCGGGAGTTCAGATACGCAGTATTTT.

The gene calls are TRBV5-1 and TRBJ2-1; TRBD2 aligns across 14 bases. With 4 bases clipped from V and 5 bases from J, the junction kept 2 bases outside the gene matches. Germline CDR1 and CDR2: SGHRS and YFSETQ. The CDR3 is 15 residues long. The CDR3 coding sequence is TGCGCCAGCAGCGCGGGACTAGCGGGGGACAATGAGCAGTTCTTC. Amino acid sequence: CASSAGLAGDNEQFF.

The DNA of the CDR3 is TGTGCCAGCAGTGCCACAGGGGATAGCAATCAGCCCCAGCATTTT. Its translation: CASSATGDSNQPQHF. The chain joins TRBV6-4 to TRBJ1-5; 7 bases are a match to TRBD1. V lost 4 bases and J lost 0; bases outside the gene matches: 3. The CDR3 sequence is 15 residues long. Germline V gene sequence: CDR1 MRHNA, CDR2 SNTAGT.

In its sample, this clone was seen once. V gene TRBV2 combines with J gene TRBJ1-6; 7 positions match TRBD1. The trim removed 8 bases at V and 8 bases at J, leaving 3 bases unmatched. The CDR3 is made up of 12 amino acids. Germline V gene data show CDR1 as SNHLY and CDR2 as FYNNEI. In nucleotides, the CDR3 is TGTGCCAGCCGGGACAGCCATTCACCCCTCCACTTT. It codes for CASRDSHSPLHF.

The chain joins TRBV30 to TRBJ1-1; 9 bases are a match to TRBD1. CDR3 length: 16 amino acids. Germline CDR1 reads GTSNPN; CDR2 reads SVGIG (reference sequence). The V and J ends lost 4 bases and 4 bases, in that order; junction bases with no gene match: 13. This CDR3 reads CAWTEGLWDRVTEAFF. DNA for the CDR3: TGTGCCTGGACTGAGGGTCTTTGGGACAGGGTCACTGAAGCTTTCTTT.

This clone was counted only a few times. The chain has TRBV28 and TRBJ1-5; D call uncertain. Germline CDR1 reads MDHEN; CDR2 reads SYDVKM. The CDR3 is made up of 13 amino acids. V gave up 8 bases and J gave up 9 bases, with 17 bases separating them. The CDR3 protein is CASGPTAEGPQHF. CDR3 nucleotides: TGTGCCAGCGGACCGACCGCTGAGGGGCCCCAGCATTTT.

V is TRBV5-1 and J is TRBJ1-1; 9 nucleotides line up with TRBD1. CDR1 and CDR2 from the germline V gene are SGHRS and YFSETQ. V was pared by 0 bases and J by 2 bases, with 8 bases of the junction left unmatched. The CDR3 has 17 residues. The CDR3 DNA is TGCGCCAGCAGCTTGGGGGGACAGGGTCCCAAAAACACTGAAGCTTTCTTT. Translation: CASSLGGQGPKNTEAFF.

The chain links TRBV28 to TRBJ1-3, with a tentative D call TRBD1 (6 bases). The CDR3 spans 15 residues. Germline V gene data show CDR1 as MDHEN and CDR2 as SYDVKM. Deletions cut 5 bases from V and 7 bases from J, with 18 bases between. The CDR3 DNA follows: TGTGCCAGCAGTGGGGGCGGTAACTTTAGGAACACCATATATTTT. Translating gives CASSGGGNFRNTIYF.

The chain employs TRBV28 and TRBJ1-2; unclear D gene. V lost 6 bases to trimming and J lost 2 bases, with 13 bases between them. Germline CDR1 reads MDHEN; CDR2 reads SYDVKM. This CDR3 contains 14 residues. CDR3: CASSSQPPNYGYTF. In DNA form, the CDR3 reads TGTGCCAGCAGCTCACAGCCACCCAACTATGGCTACACCTTC.

This sequence joins TRBV3-1 (or the pseudogene TRBV3-2) and TRBJ2-1, with 14 positions matching TRBD2. Trimming took 0 bases from V and 4 from J; bases not matched to a gene: 5. From germline, CDR1 is LGHDT and CDR2 YNNKEL (reference sequence). CDR3 length equals 18 residues. The CDR3 bases are TGTGCCAGCAGCCAAGATAGAGGGACTAGCGGGGGATACAATGAGCAGTTCTTC. This codes for CASSQDRGTSGGYNEQFF.

The CDR3 is CASSYSRTGADYGYTF. The CDR3 nucleotides read TGTGCCAGCAGTTACTCTCGGACAGGGGCAGACTATGGCTACACCTTC. The chain carries TRBV6-5 and TRBJ1-2; 9 bases fit TRBD1. CDR1 MNHEY and CDR2 SVGAGI come from the germline V gene. Losses at the gene ends were 0 bases for V and 3 bases for J; bases not matched to a gene: 5. The length of the CDR3 is 16 residues.

The chain couples TRBV27 to TRBJ1-4; D uncertain. With 3 bases removed from V and 8 bases from J, the gap between germline ends came to 13 bases. The germline V gene encodes CDR1 MNHEY and CDR2 SMNVEV (reference sequence). The CDR3 has 14 residues. The CDR3 DNA reads TGTGCCAGCAGTTTGAGTTGGGTGGAGGAAAAACTGTTTTTT. Its translation is CASSLSWVEEKLFF. The full variable domain, with the rest looked up from reference TRBV27 and TRBJ1-4, is EAQVTQNPRYLITVTGKKLTVTCSQNMNHEYMSWYRQDPGLGLRQIYYSMNVEVTDKGDVPEGYKVSRKEKRNFPLILESPSPNQTSLYFCASSLSWVEEKLFFGSGTQLSVL.

The chain combines TRBV4-1 with TRBJ1-4; D gene ambiguous. The CDR3 covers 15 residues. V was pared by 6 bases and J by 4 bases, with 15 bases between. Germline CDR1 is MGHRA and CDR2 is YSYEKL. The CDR3 DNA is TGCGCCAGCAGTTCACGAGGGATGGGTAATGAAAAACTGTTTTTT. Its protein is CASSSRGMGNEKLFF.

This clone was observed a single time. CDR3 in amino acids: CSASGRNEQFF. The CDR3 coding sequence is TGCAGTGCTTCGGGGAGAAATGAGCAGTTCTTC. The chain couples TRBV20-1 to TRBJ2-1, with D perhaps TRBD2 (5 bases). Germline values: CDR1 DFQATT, CDR2 SNEGSKA (reference sequence). The CDR3 has 11 residues. With 5 bases removed from V and 7 bases from J, the gap between germline ends came to 9 bases.

CDR3 sequence (DNA): TGTGCCAGCAGCTTGATCGGTAGAGGGAACACTGAAGCTTTCTTT. Its translation: CASSLIGRGNTEAFF. The chain joins TRBV5-6 to TRBJ1-1; no firm D call. The CDR3 has 15 amino acids. From germline, CDR1 is SGHDT and CDR2 YYEEEE. Trimming stripped 1 base from V and 1 base from J, with 11 bases between.

The CDR3 reads CASSYVQGASNYGYTF. In nucleotides, the CDR3 is TGTGCCAGCAGTTACGTTCAGGGGGCCTCTAACTATGGCTACACCTTC. The chain couples TRBV6-6 to TRBJ1-2; TRBD1 agrees at 8 bases. The CDR3 contains 16 residues. V shed 2 bases, J shed 0 bases, and the junction held 5 bases outside the gene matches. CDR1 and CDR2 (germline): MNHNY, SVGAGI (reference sequence).

The chain recombines TRBV7-9 with TRBJ2-1; TRBD1 agrees at 8 bases. The CDR3 length is 16 residues. Germline CDR1 reads SEHNR; CDR2 reads FQNEAQ (reference sequence). Trimming took 5 bases from V and 1 from J; bases not matched to a gene: 7. CDR3 amino acids: CASSRDRLYSYNEQFF. For the CDR3, the DNA is TGTGCCAGCAGCCGGGACAGGCTCTATTCCTACAATGAGCAGTTCTTC.

DNA for the CDR3: TGTGCCAGCAGTTTACCCCCAGGGTGGCCGGGTTACAATGAGCAGTTCTTC. It is translated as CASSLPPGWPGYNEQFF. The chain links TRBV27 to TRBJ2-1; TRBD1 might be the D (5 bases). The V end lost 2 bases, the J end lost 4 bases, and 18 bases lay between the germline ends. The germline V gene has CDR1 MNHEY and CDR2 SMNVEV (reference sequence). The length of the CDR3 is 17 residues.

The chain uses TRBV25-1 and TRBJ2-3, with 7 bases matching TRBD1. The CDR3 sequence is 18 residues long. The germline CDR1 and CDR2 sequences are MGHDK and SYGVNS. J lost 4 bases, V lost 6 bases, and 19 bases had no gene match. CDR3 amino acids: CASSPNRSTGVSADTQYF. The DNA of the CDR3 is TGTGCCAGCAGCCCGAATCGCTCAACAGGGGTCAGCGCAGATACGCAGTATTTT.

In DNA form, the CDR3 reads TGTGCCAGCAGCCCCAAAGGAGGGACAGGGAGCGAAAAACTGTTTTTT. It encodes CASSPKGGTGSEKLFF. The chain combines TRBV11-2 with TRBJ1-4; 9 bases agree with TRBD1. CDR1 is SGHAT and CDR2 is FQNNGV in the germline V gene. The CDR3 runs to 16 residues. Losses at the gene ends were 5 bases for V and 8 bases for J; bases not matched to a gene: 12. Full variable domain (rest looked up from reference TRBV11-2 and TRBJ1-4): EAGVAQSPRYKIIEKRQSVAFWCNPISGHATLYWYQQILGQGPKLLIQFQNNGVVDDSQLPKDRFSAERLKGVDSTLKIQPAKLEDSAVYLCASSPKGGTGSEKLFFGSGTQLSVL.

The V gene is TRBV24-1, the J gene TRBJ1-5; 11 bases map to TRBD1. Germline V gives CDR1 KGHDR, CDR2 SFDVKD. J gave up 5 bases and V 3 bases, and 2 bases lay outside the gene matches. The CDR3 is 15 residues long. The CDR3, as DNA: TGTGCCACCAGTGATGGGACAGGGGGACATCAGCCCCAGCATTTT. Its translation: CATSDGTGGHQPQHF.

J is TRBJ1-6 and V is TRBV6-1, with TRBD1 identical over 10 bases. The CDR3 contains 15 residues. The germline CDR1 and CDR2 sequences are MNHNS and SASEGT. The trim removed 2 bases at V and 11 bases at J, leaving 6 bases unmatched. CDR3 region: CASSERDRGSTPLHF. Here the CDR3 DNA reads TGTGCCAGCAGTGAAAGGGACAGGGGATCTACACCCCTCCACTTT.

This clone was seen once. This chain links TRBV19 with TRBJ1-2, with a tentative D call TRBD1 (6 bases). The length of the CDR3 is 16 residues. Germline CDR1 reads LNHDA; CDR2 reads SQIVND (reference sequence). Trimming removed 5 bases from V and 6 bases from J, with 22 bases in between. The chain's CDR3 is CASSPGGQGIFHGYTF. The DNA for the CDR3 is TGTGCCAGTAGTCCCGGTGGGCAGGGGATCTTTCATGGCTACACCTTC.

The genes are TRBV10-3 and TRBJ2-3; the D is unclear. CDR3 length equals 11 residues. The germline CDR1 and CDR2 sequences are ENHRY and SYGVKD. V lost 11 bases to trimming and J lost 0 bases, with 6 bases between them. The CDR3 sequence: CASTSTDTQYF. As DNA, the CDR3 is TGTGCCTCCACTAGCACAGATACGCAGTATTTT.

The chain couples TRBV5-4 to TRBJ2-3; possibly TRBD2 for D (5 bases). V gave up 2 bases and J gave up 10 bases, with 17 bases separating them. This CDR3 region has 14 residues. CDR1 and CDR2 (germline): SGHNT, YYREEE (reference sequence). The CDR3 reads CASSFGEATLSQYF. The CDR3 DNA is TGTGCCAGCAGCTTCGGGGAAGCAACCCTTTCGCAGTATTTT.

With regard to this clone: Other DNA sequences in the same sample also yield this CDR3. The rearrangement joins TRBV7-9 to TRBJ1-1, with 9 bases identical to TRBD1. Unmatched junction bases numbered 2, after V lost 4 bases and J lost 2 bases. Germline V lookup: CDR1 SEHNR, CDR2 FQNEAQ (reference sequence). The CDR3 extends over 14 amino acids. CDR3 sequence (DNA): TGTGCCAGCAGCTCGGGACAGGGAAACACTGAAGCTTTCTTT. Protein sequence: CASSSGQGNTEAFF.

The CDR3 here is CASSQGASGGSNQPQHF. The CDR3 nucleotides read TGTGCCAGCAGCCAAGGAGCATCGGGAGGTAGCAATCAGCCCCAGCATTTT. The chain carries TRBV14 and TRBJ1-5; the D is unclear. V shed 1 base and J shed 0 bases, with 13 bases lying between them. This CDR3 comprises 17 residues. Germline lookup yields CDR1 SGHDN and CDR2 FVKESK.

This chain joins TRBV12-3 or TRBV12-4 and TRBJ1-1, with no clear D. This CDR3 has 13 amino acids. V gave up 5 bases and J gave up 6 bases, with 13 bases separating them. CDR3 region: CASSLRGEAEAFF. For the CDR3, the DNA is TGTGCCAGCAGTCTTCGGGGAGAGGCTGAAGCTTTCTTT.

The CDR3 reads CASSPPGHDSGNTIYF. The CDR3 coding sequence is TGTGCCAGCTCACCACCGGGACACGACTCTGGAAACACCATATATTTT. The rearrangement links TRBV18 to TRBJ1-3, with a tentative D call TRBD1 (6 bases). V shed 0 bases and J shed 0 bases, with 9 bases lying between them. This CDR3 has 16 amino acids. Germline V gene lookup returns CDR1 KGHSH and CDR2 LQKENI.